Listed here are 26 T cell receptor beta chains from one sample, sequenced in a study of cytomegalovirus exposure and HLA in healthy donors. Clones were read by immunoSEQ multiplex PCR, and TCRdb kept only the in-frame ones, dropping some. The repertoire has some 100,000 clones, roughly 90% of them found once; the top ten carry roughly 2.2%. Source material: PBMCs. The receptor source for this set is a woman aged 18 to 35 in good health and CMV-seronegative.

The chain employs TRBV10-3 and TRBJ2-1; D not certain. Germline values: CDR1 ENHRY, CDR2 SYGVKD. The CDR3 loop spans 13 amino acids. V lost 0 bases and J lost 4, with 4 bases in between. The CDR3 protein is CAISESTYNEQFF. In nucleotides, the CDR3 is TGTGCCATCAGTGAGTCCACATACAATGAGCAGTTCTTC.

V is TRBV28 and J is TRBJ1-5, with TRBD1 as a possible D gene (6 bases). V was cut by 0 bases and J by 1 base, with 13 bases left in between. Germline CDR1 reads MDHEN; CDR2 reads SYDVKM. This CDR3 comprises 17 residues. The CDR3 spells CASSLWQGKRSNQPQHF. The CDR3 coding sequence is TGTGCCAGCAGTTTATGGCAGGGGAAGAGGAGCAATCAGCCCCAGCATTTT.

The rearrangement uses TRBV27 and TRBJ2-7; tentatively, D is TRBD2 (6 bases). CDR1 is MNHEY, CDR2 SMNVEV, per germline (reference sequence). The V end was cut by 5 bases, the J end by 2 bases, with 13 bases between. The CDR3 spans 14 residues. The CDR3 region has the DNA TGTGCCAGCAGTCTGCGGGGTTTGACCTACGAGCAGTACTTC. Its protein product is CASSLRGLTYEQYF.

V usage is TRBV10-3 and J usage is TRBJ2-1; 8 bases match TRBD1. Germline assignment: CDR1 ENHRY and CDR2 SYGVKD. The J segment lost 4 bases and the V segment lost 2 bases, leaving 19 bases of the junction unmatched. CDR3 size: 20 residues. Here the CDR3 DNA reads TGTGCCATCAGTGAGCCCCATCGGGTTGGGACAGGACCGTATTACAATGAGCAGTTCTTC. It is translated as CAISEPHRVGTGPYYNEQFF.

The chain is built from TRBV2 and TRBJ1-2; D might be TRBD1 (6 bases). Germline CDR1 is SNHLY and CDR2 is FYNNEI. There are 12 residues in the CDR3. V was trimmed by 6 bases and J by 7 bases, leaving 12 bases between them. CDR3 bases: TGTGCCAGCAGGGGTACAGGGTCTGGCTACACCTTC. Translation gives CASRGTGSGYTF.

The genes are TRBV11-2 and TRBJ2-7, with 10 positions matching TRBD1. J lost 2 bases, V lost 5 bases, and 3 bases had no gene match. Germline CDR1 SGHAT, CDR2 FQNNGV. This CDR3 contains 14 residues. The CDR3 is CASSRGQGTYEQYF. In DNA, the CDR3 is TGTGCCAGCAGCCGGGGACAGGGGACCTACGAGCAGTACTTC. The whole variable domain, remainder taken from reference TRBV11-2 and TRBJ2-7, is EAGVAQSPRYKIIEKRQSVAFWCNPISGHATLYWYQQILGQGPKLLIQFQNNGVVDDSQLPKDRFSAERLKGVDSTLKIQPAKLEDSAVYLCASSRGQGTYEQYFGPGTRLTVT.

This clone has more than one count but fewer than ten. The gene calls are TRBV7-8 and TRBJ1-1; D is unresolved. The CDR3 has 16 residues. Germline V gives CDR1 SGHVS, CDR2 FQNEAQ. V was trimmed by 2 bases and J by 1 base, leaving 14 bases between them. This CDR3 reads CASSLSGGLENTEAFF. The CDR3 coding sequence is TGTGCCAGCAGCTTATCAGGTGGCCTCGAGAACACTGAAGCTTTCTTT.

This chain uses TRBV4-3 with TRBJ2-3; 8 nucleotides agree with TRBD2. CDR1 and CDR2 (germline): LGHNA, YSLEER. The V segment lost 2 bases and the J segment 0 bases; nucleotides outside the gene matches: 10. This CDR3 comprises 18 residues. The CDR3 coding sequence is TGCGCCAGCAGCCAATTGGCTAGCGGGTCCTTTAGCACAGATACGCAGTATTTT. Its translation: CASSQLASGSFSTDTQYF.

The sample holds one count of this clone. The CDR3 sequence: CASSRIGPGGWNTGELFF. The CDR3, as DNA: TGTGCCAGCAGCCGAATCGGCCCAGGGGGGTGGAACACCGGGGAGCTGTTTTTT. The chain couples TRBV5-6 to TRBJ2-2; a weak D match, TRBD1 (7 bases). The ends were cut back, 4 bases at V and 1 base at J, with 20 bases in the middle. CDR3 length: 18 amino acids. The germline gives CDR1 SGHDT, CDR2 YYEEEE.

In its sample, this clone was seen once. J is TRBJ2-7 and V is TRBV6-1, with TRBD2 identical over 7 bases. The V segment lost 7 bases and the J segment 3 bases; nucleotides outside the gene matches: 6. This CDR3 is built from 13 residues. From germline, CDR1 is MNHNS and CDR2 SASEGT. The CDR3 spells CASTWGGFYEQYF. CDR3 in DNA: TGTGCCAGCACTTGGGGGGGGTTCTACGAGCAGTACTTC.

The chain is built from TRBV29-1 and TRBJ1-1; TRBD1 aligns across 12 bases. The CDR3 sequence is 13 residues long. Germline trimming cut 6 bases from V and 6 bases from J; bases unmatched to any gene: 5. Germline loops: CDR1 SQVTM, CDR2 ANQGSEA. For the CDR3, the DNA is TGCAGCGTGACCGGGACAGGGGGCCCTGAAGCTTTCTTT. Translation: CSVTGTGGPEAFF.

CDR3 protein: CASSLSSGNAYNEQFF. The CDR3 region has the DNA TGTGCCAGCAGTTTAAGTAGCGGCAACGCCTACAATGAGCAGTTCTTC. The V call is TRBV27, the J call TRBJ2-1, with D possibly TRBD2 on 6 matching bases. CDR1 is MNHEY, CDR2 SMNVEV, per germline (reference sequence). This CDR3 comprises 16 residues. The germline V and J ends were trimmed by 2 bases and 2 bases, with 13 bases remaining between them.

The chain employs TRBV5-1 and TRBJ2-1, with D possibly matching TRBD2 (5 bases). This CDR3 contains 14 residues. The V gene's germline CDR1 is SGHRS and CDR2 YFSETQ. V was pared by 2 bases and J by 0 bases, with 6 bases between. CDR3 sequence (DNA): TGCGCCAGCAGCTTCGAGGGCTCCTACAATGAGCAGTTCTTC. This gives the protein CASSFEGSYNEQFF. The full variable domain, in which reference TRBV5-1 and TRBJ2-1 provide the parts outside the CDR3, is KAGVTQTPRYLIKTRGQQVTLSCSPISGHRSVSWYQQTPGQGLQFLFEYFSETQRNKGNFPGRFSGRQFSNSRSEMNVSTLELGDSALYLCASSFEGSYNEQFFGPGTRLTVL.

CDR3 in amino acids: CASSTQKTGNEKLFF. The DNA for the CDR3 is TGTGCCAGCAGCACACAAAAGACAGGAAATGAAAAACTGTTTTTT. The chain joins TRBV9 to TRBJ1-4; possible D gene TRBD1, 6 bases. Germline assignment: CDR1 SGDLS and CDR2 YYNGEE. Trimming cost V 4 bases and J 5 bases, with 15 bases left between them. The CDR3 covers 15 residues.

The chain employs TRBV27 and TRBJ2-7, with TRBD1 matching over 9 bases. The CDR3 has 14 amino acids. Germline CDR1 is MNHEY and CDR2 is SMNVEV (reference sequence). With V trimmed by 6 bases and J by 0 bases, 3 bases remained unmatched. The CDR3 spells CASRTGGDSYEQYF. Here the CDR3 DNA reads TGTGCCAGCAGAACAGGGGGCGACTCCTACGAGCAGTACTTC.

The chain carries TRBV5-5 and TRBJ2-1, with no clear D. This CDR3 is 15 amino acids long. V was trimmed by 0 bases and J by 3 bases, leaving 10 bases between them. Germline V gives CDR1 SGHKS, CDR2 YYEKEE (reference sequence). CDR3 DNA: TGTGCCAGCAGCTTGGAGGTGGGCCGCTACAATGAGCAGTTCTTC. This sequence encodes CASSLEVGRYNEQFF.

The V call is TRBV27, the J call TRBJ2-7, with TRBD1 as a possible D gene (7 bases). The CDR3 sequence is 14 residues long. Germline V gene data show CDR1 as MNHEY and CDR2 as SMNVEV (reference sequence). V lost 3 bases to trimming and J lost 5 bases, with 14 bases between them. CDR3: CASSFGQGGHEQYF. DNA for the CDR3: TGTGCCAGCAGTTTCGGGCAGGGGGGCCACGAGCAGTACTTC.

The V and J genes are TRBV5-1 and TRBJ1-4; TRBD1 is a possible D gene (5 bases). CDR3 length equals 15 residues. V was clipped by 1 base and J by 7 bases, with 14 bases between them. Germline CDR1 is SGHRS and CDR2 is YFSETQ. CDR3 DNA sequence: TGCGCCAGCAGCTTGCAGGGAAACTTAGGTGAAAAACTGTTTTTT. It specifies CASSLQGNLGEKLFF.

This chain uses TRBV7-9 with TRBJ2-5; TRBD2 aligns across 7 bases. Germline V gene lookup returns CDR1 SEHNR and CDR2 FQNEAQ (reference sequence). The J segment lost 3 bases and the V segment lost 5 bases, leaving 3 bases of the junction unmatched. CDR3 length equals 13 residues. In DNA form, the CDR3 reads TGTGCCAGCAGCCGGGCGGGGGAAGAGACCCAGTACTTC. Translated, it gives CASSRAGEETQYF.

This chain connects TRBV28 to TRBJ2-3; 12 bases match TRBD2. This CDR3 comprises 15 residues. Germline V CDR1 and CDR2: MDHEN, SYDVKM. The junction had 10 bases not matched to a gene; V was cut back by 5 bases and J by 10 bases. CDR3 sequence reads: CASSALGLAGRAQYF. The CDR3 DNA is TGTGCCAGCAGTGCCTTAGGACTAGCGGGACGTGCGCAGTATTTT.

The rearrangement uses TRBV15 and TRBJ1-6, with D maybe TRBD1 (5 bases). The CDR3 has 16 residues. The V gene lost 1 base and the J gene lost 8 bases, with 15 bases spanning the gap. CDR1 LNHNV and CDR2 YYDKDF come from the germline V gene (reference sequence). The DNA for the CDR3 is TGTGCCACCAGCAGAGGTGGCCAGGGAAGGCATTCACCCCTCCACTTT. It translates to CATSRGGQGRHSPLHF.

CDR3 amino acids: CASSFFLTRAGELFF. Here the CDR3 DNA reads TGTGCCAGCAGTTTTTTCCTCACTAGGGCCGGGGAGCTGTTTTTT. The chain employs TRBV28 and TRBJ2-2; the D gene is possibly TRBD2 (5 bases). CDR1 is MDHEN and CDR2 is SYDVKM in the germline V gene. V was shortened by 3 bases and J by 6 bases, with 14 bases between the two germline ends. The CDR3 loop spans 15 amino acids.

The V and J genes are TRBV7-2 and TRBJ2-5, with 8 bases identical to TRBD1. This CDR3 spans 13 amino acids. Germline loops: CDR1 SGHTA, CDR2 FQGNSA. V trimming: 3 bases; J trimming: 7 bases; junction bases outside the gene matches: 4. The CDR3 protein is CASSFRGPGTQYF. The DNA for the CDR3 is TGTGCCAGCAGCTTCAGGGGGCCGGGGACCCAGTACTTC.

For the CDR3, the DNA is TGTGCCAGCAGCCCCCGGACAGGGGGAGGAGGTGAAAAACTGTTTTTT. Its translation is CASSPRTGGGGEKLFF. The chain links TRBV9 to TRBJ1-4, with 10 bases lining up with TRBD1. Germline values: CDR1 SGDLS, CDR2 YYNGEE. With V trimmed by 4 bases and J by 7 bases, 10 bases remained unmatched. There are 16 residues in the CDR3. Using reference TRBV9 and TRBJ1-4 for the parts outside the CDR3, the full variable domain is DSGVTQTPKHLITATGQRVTLRCSPRSGDLSVYWYQQSLDQGLQFLIQYYNGEERAKGNILERFSAQQFPDLHSELNLSSLELGDSALYFCASSPRTGGGGEKLFFGSGTQLSVL.

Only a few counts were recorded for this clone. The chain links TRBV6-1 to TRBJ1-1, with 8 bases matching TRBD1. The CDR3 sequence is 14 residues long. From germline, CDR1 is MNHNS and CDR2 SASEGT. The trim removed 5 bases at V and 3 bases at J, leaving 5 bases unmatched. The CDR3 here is CASSRTGMYTEAFF. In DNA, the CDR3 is TGTGCCAGCAGTCGGACAGGGATGTACACTGAAGCTTTCTTT.

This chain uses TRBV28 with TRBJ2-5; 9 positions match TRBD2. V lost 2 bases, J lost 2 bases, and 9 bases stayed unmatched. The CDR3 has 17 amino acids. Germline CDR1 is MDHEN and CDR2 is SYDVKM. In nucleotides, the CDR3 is TGTGCCAGCAGTTTAAGCCCCAGACTAGCGGAGCAAGAGACCCAGTACTTC. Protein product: CASSLSPRLAEQETQYF. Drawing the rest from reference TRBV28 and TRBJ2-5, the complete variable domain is DVKVTQSSRYLVKRTGEKVFLECVQDMDHENMFWYRQDPGLGLRLIYFSYDVKMKEKGDIPEGYSVSREKKERFSLILESASTNQTSMYLCASSLSPRLAEQETQYFGPGTRLLVL.